This TCR beta chain was identified during a study of T cell repertoires in cytomegalovirus infection. Study-level background: It was the public TCR beta signatures that indicated both CMV infection and matching HLA type. Study-wide points: The ex vivo response was dominated by HLA-C-restricted CMV-specific TCR beta clonotypes. Cumulative frequency of public TCR beta families picked out carriers of CMV plus the relevant HLA.

CDR3 length: 14 residues. Looked up from germline, CDR1 is MNHGY and CDR2 is SAAAGT. Trimming left V 6 bases short and J 6 bases short, with 16 bases between. A single record per CDR3 protein comes from TCRdb applying MiXCR to the reads. The repertoire holds around 300,000 distinct CDR3 sequences, with about a quarter as singletons. This clonotype was detected a few times. Its antigen is as yet unknown. The source is a human donor in good health (CMV status not recorded). Some clones in this sample may be carry-over from other donors' samples. V usage is TRBV6-8 and J usage is TRBJ2-3; D is undetermined. Sequencing was carried out using PBMCs. The CDR3 region is CASSPSSRADTQYF. In DNA, the CDR3 is TGTGCCAGCAGCCCGAGCTCCCGCGCGGATACGCAGTATTTT.